This T cell receptor (beta chain) was obtained from a study of T cells after yellow fever vaccination. Study-level information: Preparation of the low-cell-number fractions used SMART-Seq v4 Ultra Low Input.

The study's findings and limits: Contamination of FACS-sorted repertoires by abundant clonotypes from the bulk population could occur. Subsequent to the booster, the majority of primary-vaccination clones reappeared (around 96% CD4, 70% to 90% CD8). A small proportion of clonotypes was detected in both the CD4 and CD8 compartments.

TCRdb reprocessed the 5' RACE reads via MiXCR and lists one record per CDR3 protein. The table lists around 250,000 distinct CDR3 sequences, less than 9% of them singletons. This clonotype was found a few times. The antigen is unknown. The input for sequencing was CD4+ T cells sorted from PBMCs, taken 15 days after the yellow fever booster vaccination. The receptor was isolated from a man younger than 40 who received the YFV17D yellow fever vaccine.

The CDR3 region is CASSEDRGNEKLFF. Here the CDR3 DNA reads TGTGCCAGCAGCGAGGACAGGGGAAATGAAAAACTGTTTTTT. The chain recombines TRBV7-9 with TRBJ1-4, with 9 bases that match TRBD1. V gave up 5 bases and J gave up 5 bases; unmatched junction bases: 3. The CDR3 is 14 amino acids. Per the germline V gene, CDR1 is SEHNR and CDR2 is FQNEAQ (reference sequence).